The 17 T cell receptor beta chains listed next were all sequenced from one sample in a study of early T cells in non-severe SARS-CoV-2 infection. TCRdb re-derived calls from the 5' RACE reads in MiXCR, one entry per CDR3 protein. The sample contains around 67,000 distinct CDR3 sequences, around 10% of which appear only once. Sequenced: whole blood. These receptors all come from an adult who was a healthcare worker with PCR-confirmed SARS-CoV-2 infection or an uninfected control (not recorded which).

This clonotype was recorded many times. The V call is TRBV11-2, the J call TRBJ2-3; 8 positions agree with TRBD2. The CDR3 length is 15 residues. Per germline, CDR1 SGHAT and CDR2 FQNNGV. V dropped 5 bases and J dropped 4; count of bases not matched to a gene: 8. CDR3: CASSPSGRAPDTQYF. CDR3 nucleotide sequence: TGTGCCAGCAGCCCCAGCGGGAGAGCCCCAGATACGCAGTATTTT.

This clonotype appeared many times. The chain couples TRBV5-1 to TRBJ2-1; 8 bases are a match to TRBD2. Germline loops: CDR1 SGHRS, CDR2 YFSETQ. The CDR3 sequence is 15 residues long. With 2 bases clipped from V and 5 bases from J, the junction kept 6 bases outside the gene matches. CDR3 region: CASSFRRGANNEQFF. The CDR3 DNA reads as TGCGCCAGCAGCTTTAGGCGGGGGGCTAACAATGAGCAGTTCTTC.

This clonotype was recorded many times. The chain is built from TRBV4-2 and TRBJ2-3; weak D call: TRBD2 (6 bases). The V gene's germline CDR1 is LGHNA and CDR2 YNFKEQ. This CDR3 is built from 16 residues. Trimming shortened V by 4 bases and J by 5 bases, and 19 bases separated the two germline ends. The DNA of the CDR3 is TGTGCCAGCAGCCTCGACATCCGGGAGACGAGAGATACGCAGTATTTT. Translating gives CASSLDIRETRDTQYF.

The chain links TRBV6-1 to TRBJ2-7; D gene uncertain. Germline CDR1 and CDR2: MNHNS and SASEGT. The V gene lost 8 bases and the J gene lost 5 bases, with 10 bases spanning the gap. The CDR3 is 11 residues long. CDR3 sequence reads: CASVKGHEQYF. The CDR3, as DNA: TGTGCCAGCGTAAAGGGCCACGAGCAGTACTTC.

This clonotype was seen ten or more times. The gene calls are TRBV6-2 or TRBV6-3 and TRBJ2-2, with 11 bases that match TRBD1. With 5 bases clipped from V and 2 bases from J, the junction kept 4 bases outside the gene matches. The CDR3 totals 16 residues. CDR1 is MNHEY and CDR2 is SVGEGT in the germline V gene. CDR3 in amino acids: CASSPDRGHNTGELFF. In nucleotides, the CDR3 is TGTGCCAGCAGTCCGGACAGGGGGCACAACACCGGGGAGCTGTTTTTT.

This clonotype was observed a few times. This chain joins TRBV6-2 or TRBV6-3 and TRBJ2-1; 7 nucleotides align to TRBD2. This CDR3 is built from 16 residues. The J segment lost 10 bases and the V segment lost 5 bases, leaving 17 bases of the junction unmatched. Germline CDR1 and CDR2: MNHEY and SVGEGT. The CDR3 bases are TGTGCCAGCAGTACCCGCGCGAAGCGGGGTATCTTCGAGCAGTTCTTC. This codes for CASSTRAKRGIFEQFF.

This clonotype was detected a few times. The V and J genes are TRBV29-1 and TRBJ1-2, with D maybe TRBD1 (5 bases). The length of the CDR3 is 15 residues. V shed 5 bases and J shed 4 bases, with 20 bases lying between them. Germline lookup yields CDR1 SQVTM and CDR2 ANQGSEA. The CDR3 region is CSVSLKGRGGYGYTF. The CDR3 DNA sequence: TGCAGCGTTAGTTTAAAGGGGCGCGGAGGCTATGGCTACACCTTC.

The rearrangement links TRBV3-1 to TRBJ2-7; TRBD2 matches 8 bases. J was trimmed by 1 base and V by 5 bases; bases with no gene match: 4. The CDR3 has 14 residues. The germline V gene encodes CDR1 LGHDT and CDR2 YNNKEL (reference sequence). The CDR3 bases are TGTGCCAGCAGCACTAGCGGATCGTCCTACGAGCAGTACTTC. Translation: CASSTSGSSYEQYF.

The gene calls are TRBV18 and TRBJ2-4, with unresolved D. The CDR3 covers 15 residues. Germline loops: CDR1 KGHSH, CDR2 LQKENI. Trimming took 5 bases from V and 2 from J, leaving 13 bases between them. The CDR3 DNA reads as TGTGCCAGCTCAGCCGGGTCGAAGACCAAAAACATTCAGTACTTC. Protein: CASSAGSKTKNIQYF.

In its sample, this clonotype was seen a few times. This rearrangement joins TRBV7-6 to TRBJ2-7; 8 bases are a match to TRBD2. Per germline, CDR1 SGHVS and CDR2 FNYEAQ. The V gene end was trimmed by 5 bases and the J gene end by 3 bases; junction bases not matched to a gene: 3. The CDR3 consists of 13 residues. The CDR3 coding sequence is TGTGCCAGCAGCCCGGGGGGGGTCTACGAGCAGTACTTC. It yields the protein CASSPGGVYEQYF.

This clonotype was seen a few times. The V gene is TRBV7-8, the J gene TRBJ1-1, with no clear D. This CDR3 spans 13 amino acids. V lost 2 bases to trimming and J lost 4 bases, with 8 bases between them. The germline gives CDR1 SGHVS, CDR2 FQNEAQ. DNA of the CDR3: TGTGCCAGCAGCTTAAAAGGTAGCACTGAAGCTTTCTTT. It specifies CASSLKGSTEAFF.

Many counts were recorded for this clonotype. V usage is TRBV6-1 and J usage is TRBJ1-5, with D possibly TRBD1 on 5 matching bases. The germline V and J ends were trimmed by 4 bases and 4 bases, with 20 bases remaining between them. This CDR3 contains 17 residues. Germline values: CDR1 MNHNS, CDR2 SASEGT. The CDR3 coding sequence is TGTGCCAGCAGTGGTAGGGACCCCGAGCAAGCGAATCAGCCCCAGCATTTT. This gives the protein CASSGRDPEQANQPQHF.

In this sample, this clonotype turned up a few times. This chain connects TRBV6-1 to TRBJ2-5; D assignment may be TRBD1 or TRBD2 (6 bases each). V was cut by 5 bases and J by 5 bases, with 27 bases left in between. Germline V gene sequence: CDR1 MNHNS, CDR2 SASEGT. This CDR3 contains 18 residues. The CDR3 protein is CASSRGFDGTISLETQYF. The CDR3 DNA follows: TGTGCCAGCAGTCGGGGGTTCGACGGGACAATAAGTTTGGAGACCCAGTACTTC.

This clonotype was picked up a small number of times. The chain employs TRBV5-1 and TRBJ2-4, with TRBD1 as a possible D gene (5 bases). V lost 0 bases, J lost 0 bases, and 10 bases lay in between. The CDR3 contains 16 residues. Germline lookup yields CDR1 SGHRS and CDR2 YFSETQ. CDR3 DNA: TGCGCCAGCAGCTTGGAGGGGCCTCCAGCCAAAAACATTCAGTACTTC. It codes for CASSLEGPPAKNIQYF.

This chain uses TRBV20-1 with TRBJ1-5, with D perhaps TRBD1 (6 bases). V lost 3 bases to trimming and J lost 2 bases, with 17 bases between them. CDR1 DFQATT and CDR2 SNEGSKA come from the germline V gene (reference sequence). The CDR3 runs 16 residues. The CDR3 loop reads CSARLGDRLGNQPQHF. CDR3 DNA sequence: TGCAGTGCTAGGTTAGGCGACAGGTTAGGCAATCAGCCCCAGCATTTT.

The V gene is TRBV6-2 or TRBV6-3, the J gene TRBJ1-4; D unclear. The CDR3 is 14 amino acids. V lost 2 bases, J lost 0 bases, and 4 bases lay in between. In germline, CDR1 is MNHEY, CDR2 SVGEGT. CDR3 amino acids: CASSYRPTNEKLFF. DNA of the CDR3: TGTGCCAGCAGTTACAGGCCAACTAATGAAAAACTGTTTTTT.

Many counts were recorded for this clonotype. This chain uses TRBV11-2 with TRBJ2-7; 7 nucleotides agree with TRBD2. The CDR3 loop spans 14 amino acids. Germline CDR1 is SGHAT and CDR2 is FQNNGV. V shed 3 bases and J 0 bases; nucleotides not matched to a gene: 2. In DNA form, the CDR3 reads TGTGCCAGCAGCTTGGGGGGGAGCTCCTACGAGCAGTACTTC. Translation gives CASSLGGSSYEQYF.